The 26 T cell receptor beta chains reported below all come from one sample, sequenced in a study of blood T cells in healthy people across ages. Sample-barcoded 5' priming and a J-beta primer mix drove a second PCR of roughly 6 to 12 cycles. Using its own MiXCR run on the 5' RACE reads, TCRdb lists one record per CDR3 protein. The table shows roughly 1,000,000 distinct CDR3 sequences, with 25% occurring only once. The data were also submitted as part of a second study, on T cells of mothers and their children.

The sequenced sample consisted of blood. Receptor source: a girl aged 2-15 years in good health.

CDR3 protein: CASSWGQGASDEQFF. Written as DNA, the CDR3 is TGCGCCAGCAGCTGGGGACAGGGGGCTTCAGATGAGCAGTTCTTC. The V and J genes are TRBV5-1 and TRBJ2-5; 12 positions agree with TRBD1. The DNA end lines up better with TRBJ2-1; the J call may be wrong. The CDR3 loop spans 15 amino acids. The germline V gene encodes CDR1 SGHRS and CDR2 YFSETQ.

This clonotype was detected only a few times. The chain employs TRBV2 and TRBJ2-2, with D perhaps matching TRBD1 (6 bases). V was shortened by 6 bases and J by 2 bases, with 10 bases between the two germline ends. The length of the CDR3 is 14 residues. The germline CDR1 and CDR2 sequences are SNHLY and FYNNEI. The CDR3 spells CASRWTENTGELFF. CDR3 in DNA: TGTGCCAGCAGATGGACAGAAAACACCGGGGAGCTGTTTTTT.

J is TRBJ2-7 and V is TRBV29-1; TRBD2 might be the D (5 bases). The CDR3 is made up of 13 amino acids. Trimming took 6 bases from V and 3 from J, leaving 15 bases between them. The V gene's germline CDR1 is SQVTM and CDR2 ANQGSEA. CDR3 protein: CSVVISADYEQYF. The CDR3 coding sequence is TGCAGCGTAGTTATTAGCGCTGACTACGAGCAGTACTTC.

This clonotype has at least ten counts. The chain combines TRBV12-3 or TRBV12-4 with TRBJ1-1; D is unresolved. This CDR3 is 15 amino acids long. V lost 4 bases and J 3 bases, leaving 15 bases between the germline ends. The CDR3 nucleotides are TGTGCCAGCAGTTCTCTCCAAGCCAGTGACACTGAAGCTTTCTTT. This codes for CASSSLQASDTEAFF.

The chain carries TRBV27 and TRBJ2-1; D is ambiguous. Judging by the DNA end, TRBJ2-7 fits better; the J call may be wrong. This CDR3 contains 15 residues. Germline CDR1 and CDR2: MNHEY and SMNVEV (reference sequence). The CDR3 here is CASSLKGLPTYEQYF. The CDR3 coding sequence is TGTGCCAGCAGTTTAAAGGGCTTACCTACCTACGAGCAGTACTTC.

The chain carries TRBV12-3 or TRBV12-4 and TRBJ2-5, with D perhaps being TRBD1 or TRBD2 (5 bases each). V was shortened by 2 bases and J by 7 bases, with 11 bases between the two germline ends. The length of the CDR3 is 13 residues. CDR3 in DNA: TGTGCCAGCAGTTTAATCGCTGGGGGGACCCAGTACTTC. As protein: CASSLIAGGTQYF.

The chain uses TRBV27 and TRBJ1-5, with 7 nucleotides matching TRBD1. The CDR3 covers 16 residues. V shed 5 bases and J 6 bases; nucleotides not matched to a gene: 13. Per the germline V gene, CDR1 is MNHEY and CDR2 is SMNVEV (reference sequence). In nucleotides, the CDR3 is TGTGCCAGCAGTACACCGAACAGGGGCCGAAGTCAGCCCCAGCATTTT. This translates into CASSTPNRGRSQPQHF.

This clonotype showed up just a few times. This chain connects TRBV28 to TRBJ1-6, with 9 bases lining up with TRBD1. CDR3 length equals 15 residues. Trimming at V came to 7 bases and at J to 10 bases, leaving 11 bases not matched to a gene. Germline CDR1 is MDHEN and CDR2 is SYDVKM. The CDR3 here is CASKFQDRGISPLHF. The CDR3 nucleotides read TGTGCCAGCAAGTTTCAGGACAGGGGTATATCACCCCTCCACTTT. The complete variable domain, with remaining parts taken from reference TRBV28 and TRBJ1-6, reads DVKVTQSSRYLVKRTGEKVFLECVQDMDHENMFWYRQDPGLGLRLIYFSYDVKMKEKGDIPEGYSVSREKKERFSLILESASTNQTSMYLCASKFQDRGISPLHFGNGTRLTVT.

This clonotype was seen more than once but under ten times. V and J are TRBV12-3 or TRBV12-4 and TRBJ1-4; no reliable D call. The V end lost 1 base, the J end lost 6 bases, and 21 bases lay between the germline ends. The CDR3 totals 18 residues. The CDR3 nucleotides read TGTGCCAGCAGTTTAGGGTCCCTAGTTAAGGGTCCGGATGAAAAACTGTTTTTT. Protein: CASSLGSLVKGPDEKLFF.

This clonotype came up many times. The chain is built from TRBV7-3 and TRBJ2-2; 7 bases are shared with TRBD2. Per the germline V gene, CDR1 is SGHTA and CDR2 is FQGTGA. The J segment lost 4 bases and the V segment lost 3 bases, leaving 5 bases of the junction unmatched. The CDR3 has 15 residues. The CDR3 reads CASSFTAGLTGELFF. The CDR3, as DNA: TGTGCCAGCAGCTTCACAGCGGGGCTCACCGGGGAGCTGTTTTTT.

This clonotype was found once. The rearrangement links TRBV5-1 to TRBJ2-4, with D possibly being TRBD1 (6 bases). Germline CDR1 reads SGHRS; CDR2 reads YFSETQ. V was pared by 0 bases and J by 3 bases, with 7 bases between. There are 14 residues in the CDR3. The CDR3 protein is CASSLEDSKNIQYF. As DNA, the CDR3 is TGCGCCAGCAGCTTGGAGGACAGCAAAAACATTCAGTACTTC.

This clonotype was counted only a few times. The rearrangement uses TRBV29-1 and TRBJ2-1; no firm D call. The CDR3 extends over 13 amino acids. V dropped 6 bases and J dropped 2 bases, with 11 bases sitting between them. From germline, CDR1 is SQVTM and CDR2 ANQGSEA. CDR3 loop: CSVPASPYNEQFF. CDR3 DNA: TGCAGCGTGCCGGCCAGCCCCTACAATGAGCAGTTCTTC.

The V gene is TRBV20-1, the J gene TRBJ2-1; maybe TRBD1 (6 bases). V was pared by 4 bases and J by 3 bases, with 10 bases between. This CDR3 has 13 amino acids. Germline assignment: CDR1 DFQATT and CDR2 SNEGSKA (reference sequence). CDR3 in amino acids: CSANRVDYNEQFF. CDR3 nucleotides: TGCAGTGCTAACAGGGTGGACTACAATGAGCAGTTCTTC.

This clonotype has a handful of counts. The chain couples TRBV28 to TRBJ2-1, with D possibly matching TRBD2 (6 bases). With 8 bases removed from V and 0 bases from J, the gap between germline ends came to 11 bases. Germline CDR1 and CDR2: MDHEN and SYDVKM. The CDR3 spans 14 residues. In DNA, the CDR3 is TGTGCCAGCGGACTGGAGGGCTCCTACAATGAGCAGTTCTTC. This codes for CASGLEGSYNEQFF.

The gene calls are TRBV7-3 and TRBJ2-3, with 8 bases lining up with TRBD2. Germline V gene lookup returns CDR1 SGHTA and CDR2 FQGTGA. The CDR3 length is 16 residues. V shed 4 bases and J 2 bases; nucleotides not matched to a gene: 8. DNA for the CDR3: TGTGCCAGCAGCTCTCTGGGAGCGGGAGCCACAGATACGCAGTATTTT. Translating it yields CASSSLGAGATDTQYF.

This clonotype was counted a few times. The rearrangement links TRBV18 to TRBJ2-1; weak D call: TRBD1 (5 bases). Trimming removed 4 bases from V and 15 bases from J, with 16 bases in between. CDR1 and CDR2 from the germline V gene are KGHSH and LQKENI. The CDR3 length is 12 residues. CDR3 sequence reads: CASSLKARGLFF. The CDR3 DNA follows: TGTGCCAGCTCACTAAAGGCTAGGGGATTGTTCTTC.

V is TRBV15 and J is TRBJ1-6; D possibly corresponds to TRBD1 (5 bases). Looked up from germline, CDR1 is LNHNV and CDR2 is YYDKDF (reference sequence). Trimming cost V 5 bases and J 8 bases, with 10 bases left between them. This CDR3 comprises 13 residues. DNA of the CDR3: TGTGCCACCAGCCCCGGGACGGATTCACCCCTCCACTTT. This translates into CATSPGTDSPLHF.

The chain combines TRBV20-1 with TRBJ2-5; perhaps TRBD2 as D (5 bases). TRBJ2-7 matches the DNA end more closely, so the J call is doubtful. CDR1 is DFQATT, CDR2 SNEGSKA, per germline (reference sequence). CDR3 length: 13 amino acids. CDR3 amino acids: CSAPDPGKNEQYF. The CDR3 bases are TGCAGTGCCCCGGACCCCGGGAAGAACGAGCAGTACTTC.

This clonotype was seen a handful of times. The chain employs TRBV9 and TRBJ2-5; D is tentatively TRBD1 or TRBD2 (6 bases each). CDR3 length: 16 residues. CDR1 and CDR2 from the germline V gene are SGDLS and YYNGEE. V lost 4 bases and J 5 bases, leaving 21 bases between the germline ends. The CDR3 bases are TGTGCCAGCAGCCCGGGGTCGGGGGCATATGGGGAGACCCAGTACTTC. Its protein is CASSPGSGAYGETQYF.

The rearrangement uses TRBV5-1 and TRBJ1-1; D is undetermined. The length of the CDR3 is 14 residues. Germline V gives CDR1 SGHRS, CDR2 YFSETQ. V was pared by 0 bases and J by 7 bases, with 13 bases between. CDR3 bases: TGCGCCAGCAGCTTGGGTTTAGGTCCTGATGAAGCTTTCTTT. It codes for CASSLGLGPDEAFF.

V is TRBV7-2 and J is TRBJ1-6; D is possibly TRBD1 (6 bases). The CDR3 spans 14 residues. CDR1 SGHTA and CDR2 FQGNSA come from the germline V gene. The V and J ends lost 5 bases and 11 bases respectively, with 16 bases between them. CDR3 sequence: CASSRGGGGTPLHF. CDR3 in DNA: TGTGCCAGCAGCCGTGGTGGAGGGGGTACACCCCTCCACTTT. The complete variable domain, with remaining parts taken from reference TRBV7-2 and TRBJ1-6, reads GAGVSQSPSNKVTEKGKDVELRCDPISGHTALYWYRQSLGQGLEFLIYFQGNSAPDKSGLPSDRFSAERTGGSVSTLTIQRTQQEDSAVYLCASSRGGGGTPLHFGNGTRLTVT.

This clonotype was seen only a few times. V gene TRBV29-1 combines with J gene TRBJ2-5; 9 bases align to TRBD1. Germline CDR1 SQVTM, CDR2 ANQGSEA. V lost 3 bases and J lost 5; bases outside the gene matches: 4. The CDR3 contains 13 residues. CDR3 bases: TGCAGCGTTGAGACAGGGGGGGATGAGACCCAGTACTTC. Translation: CSVETGGDETQYF.

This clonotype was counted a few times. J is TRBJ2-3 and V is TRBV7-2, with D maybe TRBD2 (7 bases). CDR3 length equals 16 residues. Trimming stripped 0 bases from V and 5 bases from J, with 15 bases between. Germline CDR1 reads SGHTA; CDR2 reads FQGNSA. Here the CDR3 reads CASSLALGGGGDTQYF. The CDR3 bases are TGTGCCAGCAGCTTAGCGCTTGGGGGGGGCGGAGATACGCAGTATTTT.

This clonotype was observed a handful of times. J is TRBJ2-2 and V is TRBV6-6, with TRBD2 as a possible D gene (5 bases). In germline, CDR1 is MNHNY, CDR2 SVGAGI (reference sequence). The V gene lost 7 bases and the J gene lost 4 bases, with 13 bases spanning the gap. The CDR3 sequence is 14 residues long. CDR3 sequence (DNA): TGTGCCAGCACGAAGCGGACTCTCACCGGGGAGCTGTTTTTT. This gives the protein CASTKRTLTGELFF.

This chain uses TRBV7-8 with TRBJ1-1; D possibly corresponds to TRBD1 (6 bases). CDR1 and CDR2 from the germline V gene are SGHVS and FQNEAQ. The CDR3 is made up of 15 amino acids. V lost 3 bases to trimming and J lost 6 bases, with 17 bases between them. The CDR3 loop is CASSLGTGFMAEAFF. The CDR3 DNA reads TGTGCCAGCAGCTTGGGTACAGGGTTTATGGCTGAAGCTTTCTTT. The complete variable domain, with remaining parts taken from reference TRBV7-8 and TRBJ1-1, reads GAGVSQSPRYKVAKRGQDVALRCDPISGHVSLFWYQQALGQGPEFLTYFQNEAQLDKSGLPSDRFFAERPEGSVSTLKIQRTQQEDSAVYLCASSLGTGFMAEAFFGQGTRLTVV.

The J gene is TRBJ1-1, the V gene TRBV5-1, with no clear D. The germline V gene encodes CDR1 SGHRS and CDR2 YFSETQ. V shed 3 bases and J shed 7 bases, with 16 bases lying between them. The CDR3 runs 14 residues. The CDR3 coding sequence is TGCGCCAGCAGCTCGTCGACGAGGAGGGATGAAGCTTTCTTT. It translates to CASSSSTRRDEAFF.